A selection of T cell receptor beta chains follows, all from one sample in a study of shared clonotypes between healthy human individuals. Assay: immunoSEQ multiplex PCR; the TCRdb copy retains only in-frame clones and omits some. This sample yields 600,000 or so clones, of which approximately 95% are seen a single time; over 0.1% belongs to the top ten. The sequencing input was naive CD8+ T cells sorted from blood. The source is a woman aged 25 to 45 in good health. The CDR3 runs from the conserved cysteine through the conserved F or W. D genes are given only for firm matches. Clone size is shown for a subset of rows, as once, few, many or a class of expanded clone.

TRBJ2-1	TRBV19	-	-	CASSQTMTYNEQFF	TGTGCCAGTAGTCAGACCATGACCTACAATGAGCAGTTCTTC
TRBJ2-2	TRBV27	-	-	CASSLTVGNTGELFF	TGTGCCAGCAGTTTAACGGTTGGGAACACCGGGGAGCTGTTTTTT
TRBJ2-1	TRBV5-8	-	TRBD2	CASSLSASGSYNEQFF	TGTGCCAGCAGCTTGTCAGCTAGCGGATCCTACAATGAGCAGTTCTTC
TRBJ2-1	TRBV28	-	-	CASSILTVYNEQFF	TGTGCCAGCAGCATATTGACGGTCTACAATGAGCAGTTCTTC
TRBJ1-1	TRBV6-1	-	TRBD1	CASTTDRENTEAFF	TGTGCCAGCACCACGGACAGGGAGAACACTGAAGCTTTCTTT
TRBJ2-7	TRBV28	-	-	CASSSSSRVEQYF	TGTGCCAGCAGTTCCTCCTCCAGGGTCGAGCAGTACTTC
TRBJ2-2	TRBV4-1	-	-	CASSQGLVASGELFF	TGCGCCAGCAGCCAAGGATTAGTGGCGAGCGGGGAGCTGTTTTTT
TRBJ2-5	TRBV27	-	TRBD2	CASSPGTSGRETQYF	TGTGCCAGCAGTCCGGGGACTAGCGGGAGGGAGACCCAGTACTTC
TRBJ2-3	TRBV4-1	once	-	CASSDFPRGTDTQYF	TGCGCCAGCAGCGACTTCCCTCGGGGGACAGATACGCAGTATTTT
TRBJ1-1	TRBV5-1	-	TRBD1	CASSLEGGEAEAFF	TGCGCCAGCAGCTTAGAAGGGGGCGAGGCTGAAGCTTTCTTT
TRBJ1-1	TRBV29-1	once	-	CSVVEGMNTEAFF	TGCAGCGTTGTTGAGGGGATGAACACTGAAGCTTTCTTT
TRBJ2-7	TRBV9	-	TRBD2	CASTPGSGRGYEQYF	TGTGCCAGCACCCCCGGTAGCGGGAGGGGATACGAGCAGTACTTC
TRBJ2-7	TRBV5-4	-	-	CASSQGRGEQYF	TGTGCCAGCAGCCAGGGGCGGGGCGAGCAGTACTTC
TRBJ2-1	TRBV5-5	-	TRBD1	CASSITGTGAPSYNEQFF	TGTGCCAGCAGCATCACCGGGACAGGGGCCCCCTCCTACAATGAGCAGTTCTTC
TRBJ1-1	TRBV11-2	-	-	CASSLVGGAIDEAFF	TGTGCCAGCAGCTTAGTGGGGGGGGCCATAGATGAAGCTTTCTTT
TRBJ1-5	TRBV27	-	-	CASSLFWGSNQPQHF	TGTGCCAGCAGTTTATTTTGGGGAAGCAATCAGCCCCAGCATTTT
TRBJ2-2	TRBV27	-	-	CASSFTGELFF	TGTGCCAGCAGTTTTACCGGGGAGCTGTTTTTT
TRBJ1-1	TRBV5-8	once	TRBD1	CASSLSAGGPKDAEAFF	TGTGCCAGCAGCTTGTCGGCAGGGGGCCCGAAGGATGCTGAAGCTTTCTTT
TRBJ2-7	TRBV28	-	TRBD2	CASRTSGSIGEQYF	TGTGCCAGCCGAACTAGCGGGAGTATAGGCGAGCAGTACTTC
TRBJ1-1	TRBV11-2	-	TRBD1	CASSFGGDRVDTEAFF	TGTGCCAGCAGCTTCGGTGGAGACAGGGTGGACACTGAAGCTTTCTTT
TRBJ2-1	TRBV29-1	-	-	CSVGGNPNEQFF	TGCAGCGTTGGGGGGAACCCCAATGAGCAGTTCTTC
TRBJ2-7	TRBV7-6	-	-	CASSSYAGPALEQYF	TGTGCCAGCAGCTCCTACGCCGGGCCAGCTCTCGAGCAGTACTTC
TRBJ2-2	TRBV2	-	-	CASSDPSGELFF	TGTGCCAGCAGTGACCCTTCCGGGGAGCTGTTTTTT
TRBJ2-7	TRBV27	-	-	CASSLAGSSYEQYF	TGTGCCAGCAGTTTGGCCGGGAGCTCCTACGAGCAGTACTTC
TRBJ1-4	TRBV4-1	-	TRBD1	CASSQDRVWDRLNEKLFF	TGCGCCAGCAGCCAAGATCGGGTGTGGGACAGACTAAATGAAAAACTGTTTTTT
TRBJ1-4	TRBV5-6	-	-	CASSLDRNNEKLFF	TGTGCCAGCAGCTTGGACAGAAATAATGAAAAACTGTTTTTT
TRBJ2-7	TRBV15	-	TRBD1	CATSYPGQGGTYEQYF	TGTGCCACCAGTTACCCGGGACAGGGGGGCACCTACGAGCAGTACTTC
TRBJ2-1	TRBV6-5	-	TRBD1	CASSSPGQYNEQFF	TGTGCCAGCAGTTCCCCGGGACAGTACAATGAGCAGTTCTTC
TRBJ2-7	TRBV5-4	-	-	CASSSPKGDLIYEQYF	TGTGCCAGCAGCTCACCGAAGGGGGACCTAATCTACGAGCAGTACTTC
TRBJ2-2	TRBV29-1	-	-	CSVDGGNTGELFF	TGCAGCGTTGATGGTGGGAACACCGGGGAGCTGTTTTTT
TRBJ2-1	TRBV19	-	TRBD2	CASSIDSGRAGEQFF	TGTGCCAGTAGTATTGATAGCGGGAGGGCCGGGGAGCAGTTCTTC
TRBJ2-7	TRBV6-5	-	TRBD2	CASSYKGTSGSYEQYF	TGTGCCAGCAGTTACAAAGGGACTAGCGGGAGCTACGAGCAGTACTTC
TRBJ2-2	TRBV7-7	-	-	CASSDGTGELFF	TGTGCCAGCAGCGACGGCACCGGGGAGCTGTTTTTT
TRBJ2-1	TRBV6-4	-	TRBD2	CASSAGTSGTPSYNEQFF	TGTGCCAGCAGTGCCGGGACTAGCGGGACACCGTCCTACAATGAGCAGTTCTTC
TRBJ2-7	TRBV7-8	-	TRBD1	CASSFPVERQGASYEQYF	TGTGCCAGCAGCTTTCCCGTGGAGCGACAGGGGGCCTCCTACGAGCAGTACTTC
TRBJ2-7	TRBV15	-	TRBD2	CATSRGLAGGTYEQYF	TGTGCCACCAGCAGGGGACTAGCGGGAGGAACCTACGAGCAGTACTTC
TRBJ1-2	TRBV7-9	-	-	CASSPTATNYGYTF	TGTGCCAGCAGCCCGACAGCCACTAACTATGGCTACACCTTC
TRBJ2-7	TRBV11-2	-	TRBD1	CASSSSGQQNAYEQYF	TGTGCCAGCAGCTCCTCGGGACAGCAGAACGCTTACGAGCAGTACTTC
TRBJ2-7	TRBV7-6	-	-	CASSLYFAEVPRANEQYF	TGTGCCAGCAGCCTCTATTTCGCCGAGGTTCCGAGGGCCAACGAGCAGTACTTC
TRBJ2-7	TRBV10-3	-	-	CALRAGPLGAYEQYF	TGTGCCTTACGCGCCGGGCCCCTAGGTGCCTACGAGCAGTACTTC
TRBJ1-1	TRBV4-1	-	TRBD1	CASSQADRGGSEAFF	TGCGCCAGCAGCCAAGCCGACAGGGGAGGCTCTGAAGCTTTCTTT
TRBJ1-1	TRBV19	-	-	CAAFWGTEAFF	TGTGCCGCCTTTTGGGGCACTGAAGCTTTCTTT
TRBJ1-1	TRBV19	-	-	CASSAPRTGGTEAFF	TGTGCCAGTAGTGCCCCTCGGACCGGGGGGACTGAAGCTTTCTTT
TRBJ2-5	TRBV27	-	TRBD2	CASKSSGGSQETQYF	TGTGCCAGCAAGTCTAGCGGGGGATCCCAAGAGACCCAGTACTTC
TRBJ1-2	TRBV27	-	-	CASSLVGQNYGYTF	TGTGCCAGCAGTTTAGTTGGGCAGAACTATGGCTACACCTTC
TRBJ2-7	TRBV13	-	-	CASSPRRAGEQYF	TGTGCCAGCAGCCCGCGGCGAGCGGGCGAGCAGTACTTC
TRBJ2-7	TRBV21-1	-	-	CASKDSFSYEQYF	TGTGCCAGCAAGGACAGTTTCTCCTACGAGCAGTACTTC
TRBJ2-7	TRBV7-9	-	TRBD2	CASSSSGGFYEQYF	TGTGCCAGCAGCTCCAGCGGGGGGTTCTACGAGCAGTACTTC
TRBJ2-1	TRBV7-9	-	-	CASSSGIYNEQFF	TGTGCCAGCAGTTCAGGAATCTACAATGAGCAGTTCTTC
TRBJ2-2	TRBV6-6	-	-	CASSYSKTGELFF	TGTGCCAGCAGTTACTCGAAAACCGGGGAGCTGTTTTTT
TRBJ2-7	TRBV27	-	-	CASSSSTGSSYEQYF	TGTGCCAGCAGTTCTTCAACAGGGAGCTCCTACGAGCAGTACTTC
TRBJ1-1	TRBV5-5	-	-	CASSLERGTEAFF	TGTGCCAGCAGCTTGGAAAGAGGCACTGAAGCTTTCTTT
TRBJ1-1	TRBV5-4	-	-	CASSWGTTEAFF	TGTGCCAGCAGCTGGGGGACTACTGAAGCTTTCTTT
TRBJ2-2	TRBV11-3	once	TRBD2	CASSPRTSGAGELFF	TGTGCCAGCAGCCCAAGGACTAGCGGGGCCGGGGAGCTGTTTTTT